Listed here are 8 T cell receptor beta chains from one sample, sequenced in a study of T-cell memory formation after mild COVID-19. TCRdb re-called the 5' RACE reads through MiXCR, storing one row per CDR3 protein. The sample has a few hundred thousand distinct CDR3 sequences, 24% seen once; the top ten hold roughly 9.7%. Sequencing was performed on PBMCs or a T cell subset sorted from them (not recorded which). The receptors originated from an adult woman who had mild COVID-19 (a few samples of this study predate the infection). Cell type and time point are not known.

The rearrangement uses TRBV12-3 or TRBV12-4 and TRBJ1-5; 7 bases are a match to TRBD1. This CDR3 has 15 amino acids. The V gene end was trimmed by 3 bases and the J gene end by 4 bases; junction bases not matched to a gene: 6. The CDR3 DNA is TGTGCCAGCAGTTTTGGGGACAGTTCAAATCAGCCCCAGCATTTT. Translated, it gives CASSFGDSSNQPQHF.

This clonotype turned up a few times. The chain joins TRBV7-6 to TRBJ2-3; D may match TRBD1 or TRBD2 (6 bases each). Germline V gives CDR1 SGHVS, CDR2 FNYEAQ. Between the trimmed V and J ends, which lost 4 bases and 2 bases, there was a span of 13 bases. This CDR3 is built from 15 residues. Written as DNA, the CDR3 is TGTGCCAGCAGCTCTCCGGGGGACAACACAGATACGCAGTATTTT. Encoded protein: CASSSPGDNTDTQYF.

In its sample, this clonotype was seen a few times. Written as DNA, the CDR3 is TGTGCCAGCAGCCCACCGGGACTAGCGGGGTGGAAGACCCAGTACTTC. This sequence encodes CASSPPGLAGWKTQYF. This sequence joins TRBV11-2 and TRBJ2-5; TRBD2 matches 13 bases. The CDR3 totals 16 residues. V lost 5 bases and J lost 6; bases outside the gene matches: 9. Germline CDR1 is SGHAT and CDR2 is FQNNGV. The complete variable domain, with remaining parts taken from reference TRBV11-2 and TRBJ2-5, reads EAGVAQSPRYKIIEKRQSVAFWCNPISGHATLYWYQQILGQGPKLLIQFQNNGVVDDSQLPKDRFSAERLKGVDSTLKIQPAKLEDSAVYLCASSPPGLAGWKTQYFGPGTRLLVL.

This sequence joins TRBV18 and TRBJ2-5, with D possibly TRBD1 on 5 matching bases. Trimming pared 3 bases from V and 7 bases from J, leaving 15 bases between. The CDR3 runs 14 residues. Looked up from germline, CDR1 is KGHSH and CDR2 is LQKENI. Written as DNA, the CDR3 is TGTGCCAGCTCACCGGTGGCACAGGCGACGACCCAGTACTTC. Its translation is CASSPVAQATTQYF. Full variable domain (remainder filled in from reference TRBV18 and TRBJ2-5): NAGVMQNPRHLVRRRGQEARLRCSPMKGHSHVYWYRQLPEEGLKFMVYLQKENIIDESGMPKERFSAEFPKEGPSILRIQQVVRGDSAAYFCASSPVAQATTQYFGPGTRLLVL.

The chain couples TRBV4-2 to TRBJ2-2, with TRBD2 matching over 7 bases. Per germline, CDR1 LGHNA and CDR2 YNFKEQ. This CDR3 has 15 residues. The ends lost 4 bases at V and 6 bases at J; junction bases unmatched: 8. Here the CDR3 reads CASSRGGVRSGELFF. CDR3 DNA: TGTGCCAGCAGCCGGGGGGGAGTCAGGTCCGGGGAGCTGTTTTTT.

J is TRBJ2-7 and V is TRBV7-9; unclear D gene. Looked up from germline, CDR1 is SEHNR and CDR2 is FQNEAQ (reference sequence). The CDR3 extends over 12 amino acids. V was shortened by 3 bases and J by 2 bases, with 5 bases between the two germline ends. Written as DNA, the CDR3 is TGTGCCAGCAGCTTCTCAACCTACGAGCAGTACTTC. Protein product: CASSFSTYEQYF.

This rearrangement joins TRBV5-1 to TRBJ2-7; weak D call: TRBD2 (5 bases). Germline-derived CDR1 and CDR2 are SGHRS and YFSETQ. Trimming took off 3 bases at V and 0 bases at J, with 10 bases between the two ends. CDR3 length: 14 residues. CDR3 nucleotides: TGCGCCAGCAGCTCGGAACGGGACTCCTACGAGCAGTACTTC. It yields the protein CASSSERDSYEQYF.

The chain's CDR3 is CASSTGTGGWNEQFF. The CDR3 coding sequence is TGTGCCAGCAGTACAGGGACAGGTGGTTGGAATGAGCAGTTCTTC. This chain links TRBV6-5 with TRBJ2-1, with TRBD1 identical over 8 bases. The trim removed 5 bases at V and 7 bases at J, leaving 10 bases unmatched. The CDR3 loop spans 15 amino acids. Germline CDR1 reads MNHEY; CDR2 reads SVGAGI.